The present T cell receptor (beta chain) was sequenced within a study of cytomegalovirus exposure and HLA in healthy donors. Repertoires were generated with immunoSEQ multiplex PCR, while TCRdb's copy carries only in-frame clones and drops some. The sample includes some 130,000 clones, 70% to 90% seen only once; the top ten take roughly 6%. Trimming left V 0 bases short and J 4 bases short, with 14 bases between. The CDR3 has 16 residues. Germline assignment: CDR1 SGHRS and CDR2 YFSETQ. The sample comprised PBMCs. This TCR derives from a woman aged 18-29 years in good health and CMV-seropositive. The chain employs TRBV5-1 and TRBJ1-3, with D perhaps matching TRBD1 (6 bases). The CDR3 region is CASSLGITGYGNTIYF. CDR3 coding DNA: TGCGCCAGCAGCTTGGGGATCACAGGGTACGGAAACACCATATATTTT.